The subject of this entry is one T cell receptor beta chain. Antigen: not known. These data are taken from a study of T cells in localized non-small cell lung cancer. The germline gives CDR1 SGHNT, CDR2 YENEEA. This CDR3 has 11 amino acids. The V end lost 5 bases, the J end lost 8 bases, and 7 bases lay between the germline ends. The study, taken as a whole, reports: Within adjacent lung there appeared a median 57 of the top 100 tumor clones. Only one tumor region was sequenced, so heterogeneity remains possible. Of the tissues analyzed, uninvolved adjacent lung showed maximal T cell clonality, greater than tumor. An association was observed between higher blood T cell density and longer overall survival.

Measured with immunoSEQ multiplex PCR; TCRdb has only the in-frame clones, and not every one. The sample includes about 70,000 clones, around 85% of them seen just once. The chain is built from TRBV11-3 and TRBJ2-1; no reliable D call. The TCR sequence derives from a male donor older than 55 with stage III squamous cell lung carcinoma. Here the sequenced sample was peripheral blood, taken before any cancer treatment. The CDR3 reads CASSGGYEQFF. The DNA of the CDR3 is TGTGCCAGCAGCGGCGGTTATGAGCAGTTCTTC.